A selection of T cell receptor beta chains follows, all from one sample in a study of blood T cells in healthy people across ages. TCRdb independently ran MiXCR on the 5' RACE reads; one entry per CDR3 protein. The sample records some 1.1 million distinct CDR3 sequences, more than 30% being singletons. Source material: blood. Receptors were obtained from a man between 18 and 35 years old in good health. CDR3s include the opening cysteine and the closing phenylalanine or tryptophan. The D gene is left open where the match is weak. Clone size is shown for a subset of rows, as once, few, many or a class of expanded clone.

abundance: .; d_gene: TRBD1; v_gene: TRBV13; j_gene: TRBJ1-2; CDR3aa: CASTPDRGIDGYTF; CDR3nt: TGTGCCAGCACCCCTGACAGGGGGATCGATGGCTACACCTTC
abundance: .; d_gene: .; v_gene: TRBV12-3/TRBV12-4; j_gene: TRBJ2-1; CDR3aa: CASSSRTRDDNEQFF; CDR3nt: TGTGCCAGCAGTTCAAGGACAAGGGACGACAATGAGCAGTTCTTC
abundance: .; d_gene: .; v_gene: TRBV28; j_gene: TRBJ2-7; CDR3aa: CASSSQGGMAYEQYF; CDR3nt: TGTGCCAGCAGTTCACAGGGTGGTATGGCCTACGAGCAGTACTTC
abundance: .; d_gene: .; v_gene: TRBV7-2; j_gene: TRBJ2-3; CDR3aa: CATAGGPTDTQYF; CDR3nt: TGTGCCACAGCTGGCGGACCCACAGATACGCAGTATTTT
abundance: .; d_gene: TRBD1; v_gene: TRBV28; j_gene: TRBJ1-2; CDR3aa: CASSPYSGQAEGGYTF; CDR3nt: TGTGCCAGCAGTCCATATTCGGGACAGGCGGAGGGTGGCTACACCTTC
abundance: few; d_gene: .; v_gene: TRBV20-1; j_gene: TRBJ2-3; CDR3aa: CSAGEGVFTDTQYF; CDR3nt: TGCAGTGCTGGCGAGGGGGTTTTCACAGATACGCAGTATTTT
abundance: .; d_gene: .; v_gene: TRBV7-2; j_gene: TRBJ1-1; CDR3aa: CASSLAWGGEAFF; CDR3nt: TGTGCCAGCAGCTTAGCCTGGGGGGGTGAAGCTTTCTTT
abundance: .; d_gene: TRBD2; v_gene: TRBV7-9; j_gene: TRBJ2-1; CDR3aa: CASSPGLAEYNEQFF; CDR3nt: TGTGCCAGCAGCCCGGGACTAGCGGAATACAATGAGCAGTTCTTC
abundance: .; d_gene: TRBD1; v_gene: TRBV28; j_gene: TRBJ1-1; CDR3aa: CASWDRGAEAFF; CDR3nt: TGTGCCAGCTGGGACAGGGGCGCCGAAGCTTTCTTT
abundance: .; d_gene: .; v_gene: TRBV20-1; j_gene: TRBJ1-5; CDR3aa: CSARDHGTYNSNQPQHF; CDR3nt: TGCAGTGCTAGAGATCACGGGACCTACAATAGCAATCAGCCCCAGCATTTT
abundance: .; d_gene: .; v_gene: TRBV6-5; j_gene: TRBJ1-2; CDR3aa: CASSYSNGGGPGGGYTF; CDR3nt: TGTGCCAGCAGTTACTCGAATGGGGGGGGGCCAGGCGGCGGCTACACCTTC
abundance: few; d_gene: .; v_gene: TRBV20-1; j_gene: TRBJ2-3; CDR3aa: CSANVRGTDTQYF; CDR3nt: TGCAGTGCTAATGTCAGGGGCACAGATACGCAGTATTTT
abundance: few; d_gene: TRBD1; v_gene: TRBV24-1; j_gene: TRBJ1-2; CDR3aa: CATSETGDGYTF; CDR3nt: TGTGCCACCAGTGAGACAGGGGACGGCTACACCTTC
abundance: .; d_gene: .; v_gene: TRBV6-1; j_gene: TRBJ1-2; CDR3aa: CASSRTGPNGYTF; CDR3nt: TGTGCCAGCAGCCGAACAGGACCCAATGGCTACACCTTC
abundance: .; d_gene: .; v_gene: TRBV7-2; j_gene: TRBJ1-1; CDR3aa: CASSPDGGARNTEAFF; CDR3nt: TGTGCCAGCAGCCCCGACGGGGGGGCTAGGAACACTGAAGCTTTCTTT
abundance: .; d_gene: .; v_gene: TRBV10-3; j_gene: TRBJ1-4; CDR3aa: CAISGRTEEKLFF; CDR3nt: TGTGCCATCAGTGGAAGGACGGAGGAAAAACTGTTTTTT
abundance: .; d_gene: TRBD1; v_gene: TRBV28; j_gene: TRBJ1-5; CDR3aa: CASSLVGGLNNQPQHF; CDR3nt: TGTGCCAGCAGTTTAGTAGGGGGCTTGAACAATCAGCCCCAGCATTTT
abundance: .; d_gene: TRBD2; v_gene: TRBV12-3/TRBV12-4; j_gene: TRBJ2-1; CDR3aa: CASRSPGLADSCNEQFF; CDR3nt: TGTGCCAGCAGATCTCCGGGACTAGCAGACTCCTGCAATGAGCAGTTCTTC
abundance: .; d_gene: TRBD1; v_gene: TRBV20-1; j_gene: TRBJ2-2; CDR3aa: CSARLGTGNTGELFF; CDR3nt: TGCAGTGCTAGACTTGGGACAGGAAACACCGGGGAGCTGTTTTTT
abundance: .; d_gene: .; v_gene: TRBV10-3; j_gene: TRBJ1-5; CDR3aa: CAISDGQVNQPQHF; CDR3nt: TGTGCCATCAGTGACGGCCAGGTCAATCAGCCCCAGCATTTT
abundance: .; d_gene: TRBD1; v_gene: TRBV20-1; j_gene: TRBJ2-3; CDR3aa: CSARDPGQGTDTQYF; CDR3nt: TGCAGTGCTAGAGATCCGGGACAGGGAACAGATACGCAGTATTTT
abundance: .; d_gene: .; v_gene: TRBV27; j_gene: TRBJ2-5; CDR3aa: CTSSLSGVETQYF; CDR3nt: TGTACCAGCAGTTTGTCGGGGGTGGAGACCCAGTACTTC
abundance: .; d_gene: TRBD1; v_gene: TRBV7-9; j_gene: TRBJ1-2; CDR3aa: CASLRAGGDMSYGYTF; CDR3nt: TGTGCCAGCTTACGGGCAGGGGGCGACATGTCCTATGGCTACACCTTC
abundance: .; d_gene: .; v_gene: TRBV20-1; j_gene: TRBJ1-5; CDR3aa: CSARGGRANQPQHF; CDR3nt: TGCAGTGCTCGCGGGGGACGAGCCAATCAGCCCCAGCATTTT
abundance: few; d_gene: TRBD2; v_gene: TRBV12-3/TRBV12-4; j_gene: TRBJ2-3; CDR3aa: CASSDLAGRADTQYF; CDR3nt: TGTGCCAGCAGTGATCTAGCGGGGAGGGCAGATACGCAGTATTTT
abundance: .; d_gene: TRBD1; v_gene: TRBV4-1; j_gene: TRBJ1-1; CDR3aa: CASSPQGASETEAFF; CDR3nt: TGCGCCAGCAGCCCACAGGGGGCGTCGGAGACTGAAGCTTTCTTT
abundance: few; d_gene: .; v_gene: TRBV6-5; j_gene: TRBJ2-1; CDR3aa: CASGTFNEQFF; CDR3nt: TGTGCCAGCGGGACCTTCAATGAGCAGTTCTTC
abundance: .; d_gene: .; v_gene: TRBV12-3/TRBV12-4; j_gene: TRBJ2-5; CDR3aa: CASSLLSGRRTNEQYF; CDR3nt: TGTGCCAGCAGTTTATTGAGTGGGCGAAGAACGAATGAGCAGTACTTC
abundance: .; d_gene: .; v_gene: TRBV4-1; j_gene: TRBJ1-1; CDR3aa: CASSQALHTNTEAFF; CDR3nt: TGCGCCAGCAGCCAAGCCCTCCACACCAACACTGAAGCTTTCTTT
abundance: .; d_gene: .; v_gene: TRBV11-1; j_gene: TRBJ2-3; CDR3aa: CASSAWGERTDTQYF; CDR3nt: TGTGCCAGCAGCGCGTGGGGGGAACGCACAGATACGCAGTATTTT
abundance: .; d_gene: .; v_gene: TRBV20-1; j_gene: TRBJ2-5; CDR3aa: CSARGGNLNVADDNEQYF; CDR3nt: TGCAGTGCTAGAGGGGGGAATCTCAACGTAGCCGACGACAATGAGCAGTACTTC
abundance: few; d_gene: .; v_gene: TRBV20-1; j_gene: TRBJ1-5; CDR3aa: CSARAGNNQPQHF; CDR3nt: TGCAGTGCTAGAGCGGGGAATAATCAGCCCCAGCATTTT
abundance: .; d_gene: .; v_gene: TRBV6-4; j_gene: TRBJ2-3; CDR3aa: CASSGHPGRLPRYTDTQYF; CDR3nt: TGTGCCAGCAGTGGACATCCGGGACGACTCCCCCGGTACACAGATACGCAGTATTTT
abundance: .; d_gene: .; v_gene: TRBV20-1; j_gene: TRBJ2-3; CDR3aa: CSAIQHGSSTDTQYF; CDR3nt: TGCAGTGCGATTCAACACGGTTCTAGCACAGATACGCAGTATTTT
abundance: .; d_gene: .; v_gene: TRBV6-2/TRBV6-3; j_gene: TRBJ2-2; CDR3aa: CASIRTGLSGPANTGELFF; CDR3nt: TGTGCCAGCATCCGCACCGGACTCTCGGGACCTGCGAACACCGGGGAGCTGTTTTTT
abundance: .; d_gene: .; v_gene: TRBV7-9; j_gene: TRBJ2-3; CDR3aa: CASSSPTPEEADTQYF; CDR3nt: TGTGCCAGCAGCTCGCCGACCCCCGAGGAGGCAGATACGCAGTATTTT
abundance: .; d_gene: .; v_gene: TRBV7-3; j_gene: TRBJ1-1; CDR3aa: CASSPDRTASEAFF; CDR3nt: TGTGCCAGCAGCCCAGATCGGACAGCCTCTGAAGCTTTCTTT
abundance: .; d_gene: .; v_gene: TRBV9; j_gene: TRBJ2-3; CDR3aa: CASSVGLTARDTQYF; CDR3nt: TGTGCCAGCAGCGTCGGGCTAACCGCGAGGGATACGCAGTATTTT
abundance: .; d_gene: .; v_gene: TRBV12-3/TRBV12-4; j_gene: TRBJ2-7; CDR3aa: CASSQGATLPYF; CDR3nt: TGTGCCAGCAGTCAAGGGGCGACTCTTCCGTACTTC
abundance: .; d_gene: .; v_gene: TRBV25-1; j_gene: TRBJ1-1; CDR3aa: CASGELGIEAFF; CDR3nt: TGTGCCAGCGGTGAATTGGGCATTGAAGCTTTCTTT
abundance: few; d_gene: .; v_gene: TRBV7-2; j_gene: TRBJ2-3; CDR3aa: CASSLAGNLLTDTQYF; CDR3nt: TGTGCCAGCAGCTTGGCAGGGAACCTCCTCACAGATACGCAGTATTTT
abundance: .; d_gene: .; v_gene: TRBV6-5; j_gene: TRBJ2-5; CDR3aa: CASSLTATMWAFPSFQETQYF; CDR3nt: TGTGCCAGCAGTTTGACAGCCACTATGTGGGCCTTCCCCAGTTTTCAAGAGACCCAGTACTTC
abundance: many; d_gene: TRBD1; v_gene: TRBV4-3; j_gene: TRBJ2-3; CDR3aa: CASSQQGAPVGTQYF; CDR3nt: TGCGCCAGCAGCCAACAGGGGGCCCCAGTCGGTACGCAGTATTTT